Each of the 21 T cell receptor beta chains below was sequenced from the same sample in a study of blood T cells in healthy people across ages. A sample-barcoded 5' primer and a J-beta primer mix were used in a second PCR of about 7 to 11 cycles. MiXCR, applied by TCRdb to the 5' RACE reads, yields one record per CDR3 protein. The sample contains more than 1,400,000 distinct CDR3 sequences, roughly 45% of which appear only once. Sequencing was performed on blood. The origin of the receptors is a young woman in good health.

CDR3 DNA sequence: TGTGCCAGCAGCTTTAGACATGGGTGTAGCACAGATACGCAGTATTTT. Amino acid sequence: CASSFRHGCSTDTQYF. V and J are TRBV5-7 and TRBJ2-3; D is undetermined. TRBV5-7 is reported as an ORF; its role is uncertain. The length of the CDR3 is 16 residues. Trimming stripped 2 bases from V and 0 bases from J, with 13 bases between.

The chain couples TRBV7-3 to TRBJ2-1; 10 nucleotides line up with TRBD2. The V segment lost 1 base and the J segment 6 bases; nucleotides outside the gene matches: 12. CDR3 length equals 18 residues. Germline V lookup: CDR1 SGHTA, CDR2 FQGTGA. The CDR3 loop is CASSLKASGLAVLNEQFF. The CDR3 coding sequence is TGTGCCAGCAGCTTAAAGGCGAGTGGACTAGCGGTGCTCAATGAGCAGTTCTTC.

The chain joins TRBV7-2 to TRBJ1-4, with D possibly matching TRBD1 (6 bases). Germline-derived CDR1 and CDR2 are SGHTA and FQGNSA. V dropped 2 bases and J dropped 3 bases, with 19 bases sitting between them. This CDR3 region has 18 residues. CDR3 DNA sequence: TGTGCCAGCAGCTTACCCTTAACAGGGAGAGGAGCTAATGAAAAACTGTTTTTT. As protein: CASSLPLTGRGANEKLFF.

V usage is TRBV7-2 and J usage is TRBJ2-5; D ambiguous. Trimming removed 4 bases from V and 4 bases from J, with 16 bases in between. Looked up from germline, CDR1 is SGHTA and CDR2 is FQGNSA. The CDR3 extends over 15 amino acids. CDR3 sequence (DNA): TGTGCCAGCAGCTCTCGAAGGACCTCCGGAGAGACCCAGTACTTC. Its protein product is CASSSRRTSGETQYF. The full variable domain, completed using reference TRBV7-2 and TRBJ2-5, is GAGVSQSPSNKVTEKGKDVELRCDPISGHTALYWYRQSLGQGLEFLIYFQGNSAPDKSGLPSDRFSAERTGGSVSTLTIQRTQQEDSAVYLCASSSRRTSGETQYFGPGTRLLVL.

The CDR3 protein is CATGLTRPFDSPLHF. In DNA form, the CDR3 reads TGTGCCACCGGACTTACAAGGCCTTTCGATTCACCCCTCCACTTT. This chain joins TRBV15 and TRBJ1-6; D unclear. Trimming shortened V by 8 bases and J by 8 bases, and 19 bases separated the two germline ends. This CDR3 contains 15 residues. The V gene's germline CDR1 is LNHNV and CDR2 YYDKDF (reference sequence).

The rearrangement links TRBV5-1 to TRBJ2-2, with D maybe TRBD1 (5 bases). This CDR3 comprises 15 residues. V was pared by 0 bases and J by 5 bases, with 11 bases between. Germline lookup yields CDR1 SGHRS and CDR2 YFSETQ. CDR3 bases: TGCGCCAGCAGCTTGGCGGCAGGGTGGACCGGGGAGCTGTTTTTT. Translation: CASSLAAGWTGELFF.

The chain joins TRBV7-2 to TRBJ2-7; no definite D call. The CDR3 covers 12 residues. Trimming took 9 bases from V and 2 from J, leaving 11 bases between them. Germline CDR1 SGHTA, CDR2 FQGNSA. CDR3 in DNA: TGTGCCAGAAGGCCGACCGCCTACGAGCAGTACTTC. It yields the protein CARRPTAYEQYF.

The chain is built from TRBV5-1 and TRBJ2-1; TRBD2 aligns across 9 bases. The CDR3 totals 17 residues. Germline assignment: CDR1 SGHRS and CDR2 YFSETQ. V dropped 2 bases and J dropped 0; count of bases not matched to a gene: 6. CDR3 in amino acids: CASSFKGLALSYNEQFF. The CDR3 DNA is TGCGCCAGCAGCTTCAAGGGACTAGCCCTCTCCTACAATGAGCAGTTCTTC.

This clonotype was counted between two and nine times. The gene calls are TRBV29-1 and TRBJ2-7; D remains ambiguous. With 4 bases removed from V and 1 base from J, the gap between germline ends came to 8 bases. Germline V gene sequence: CDR1 SQVTM, CDR2 ANQGSEA. The CDR3 contains 12 residues. The DNA of the CDR3 is TGCAGCGTTGGGGCTACGTCCTACGAGCAGTACTTC. Its protein product is CSVGATSYEQYF.

The chain combines TRBV5-1 with TRBJ2-5; D gene unclear. The germline V and J ends were trimmed by 4 bases and 0 bases, with 13 bases remaining between them. The CDR3 contains 15 residues. Looked up from germline, CDR1 is SGHRS and CDR2 is YFSETQ. The chain's CDR3 is CASSRVAEYQETQYF. DNA of the CDR3: TGCGCCAGCAGCCGAGTGGCGGAGTACCAAGAGACCCAGTACTTC.

The chain has TRBV6-5 and TRBJ2-5, with D possibly matching TRBD2 (5 bases). CDR1 MNHEY and CDR2 SVGAGI come from the germline V gene. V lost 5 bases and J lost 5, with 18 bases in between. The CDR3 loop spans 15 amino acids. The CDR3 protein is CASSVRDGREETQYF. The CDR3 nucleotides read TGTGCCAGCAGTGTCCGGGATGGGAGAGAGGAGACCCAGTACTTC.

The J gene is TRBJ2-4, the V gene TRBV12-3 or TRBV12-4; D possibly corresponds to TRBD1 (5 bases). The DNA end is a closer match to TRBJ2-7, so the J assignment may be wrong. The CDR3 is made up of 13 amino acids. CDR3 residues: CASSVQVFYEQYF. In DNA form, the CDR3 reads TGTGCCAGCAGTGTACAGGTATTCTACGAGCAGTACTTC.

The V call is TRBV3-1, the J call TRBJ2-3; D is undetermined. The length of the CDR3 is 19 residues. Germline CDR1 LGHDT, CDR2 YNNKEL (reference sequence). The V end lost 0 bases, the J end lost 4 bases, and 23 bases lay between the germline ends. As DNA, the CDR3 is TGTGCCAGCAGCCAAGATTCGGCCAATTCGGCCCGTAGACCAGATACGCAGTATTTT. It specifies CASSQDSANSARRPDTQYF.

The V call is TRBV2, the J call TRBJ2-3; D gene uncertain. Germline CDR1 SNHLY, CDR2 FYNNEI. The CDR3 loop spans 10 amino acids. Trimming took 7 bases from V and 5 from J, leaving 4 bases between them. The CDR3 nucleotides read TGTGCCAGCACCGAAGATACGCAGTATTTT. As protein: CASTEDTQYF.

V is TRBV11-2 and J is TRBJ2-1; D is unresolved. This CDR3 has 11 residues. V lost 5 bases to trimming and J lost 9 bases, with 8 bases between them. In germline, CDR1 is SGHAT, CDR2 FQNNGV. CDR3 in DNA: TGTGCCAGCAGCCGAGCATGTGAGCAGTTCTTC. As protein: CASSRACEQFF.

This clonotype was picked up a small number of times. This chain uses TRBV28 with TRBJ1-2; D gene uncertain. CDR1 is MDHEN and CDR2 is SYDVKM in the germline V gene. Deletions cut 5 bases from V and 4 bases from J, with 8 bases between. This CDR3 contains 12 residues. The DNA of the CDR3 is TGTGCCAGCAGTAGAGGCCCCTATGGCTACACCTTC. This codes for CASSRGPYGYTF.

The rearrangement joins TRBV28 to TRBJ2-5; the D gene is possibly TRBD1 (6 bases). The J call is in doubt because the DNA end fits TRBJ2-7 better. Germline CDR1 MDHEN, CDR2 SYDVKM. The CDR3 contains 16 residues. In nucleotides, the CDR3 is TGTGCCAGCAGTTCACCGGACAGCCAGTCCCCCTACGAGCAGTACTTC. Amino acids: CASSSPDSQSPYEQYF.

This chain links TRBV6-6 with TRBJ2-1; TRBD2 is a possible D gene (6 bases). CDR3 length: 12 residues. Germline CDR1 is MNHNY and CDR2 is SVGAGI (reference sequence). V was shortened by 8 bases and J by 3 bases, with 8 bases between the two germline ends. CDR3 loop: CASGLNYNEQFF. DNA of the CDR3: TGTGCCAGCGGACTAAACTACAATGAGCAGTTCTTC.

This clonotype was seen a few times. The chain has TRBV7-2 and TRBJ2-7; perhaps TRBD2 as D (6 bases). Germline CDR1 is SGHTA and CDR2 is FQGNSA. V lost 3 bases and J lost 6, with 21 bases in between. The CDR3 has 16 residues. The CDR3 reads CASSFVPGEVKSEQYF. The CDR3 region has the DNA TGTGCCAGCAGCTTTGTACCGGGAGAAGTAAAGAGCGAGCAGTACTTC.

As for this clonotype: This could be a read error, since a much larger clone is one nucleotide away. The chain employs TRBV9 and TRBJ1-2, with D hard to call. Germline V CDR1 and CDR2: SGDLS, YYNGEE. Trimming took 4 bases from V and 3 from J, leaving 7 bases between them. The length of the CDR3 is 12 residues. In nucleotides, the CDR3 is TGTGCCAGCAGCACAGTAGACTATGGCTACACCTTC. It translates to CASSTVDYGYTF. The full variable domain, with the rest looked up from reference TRBV9 and TRBJ1-2, is DSGVTQTPKHLITATGQRVTLRCSPRSGDLSVYWYQQSLDQGLQFLIQYYNGEERAKGNILERFSAQQFPDLHSELNLSSLELGDSALYFCASSTVDYGYTFGSGTRLTVV.

The J gene is TRBJ1-2, the V gene TRBV7-9, with 8 bases that match TRBD1. Unmatched junction bases numbered 13, after V lost 1 base and J lost 3 bases. The CDR3 runs to 18 residues. Germline V gives CDR1 SEHNR, CDR2 FQNEAQ (reference sequence). For the CDR3, the DNA is TGTGCCAGCAGCTTAGGGGTGGGCGTGGACAGGGATCACTATGGCTACACCTTC. Protein: CASSLGVGVDRDHYGYTF.